The 3 T cell receptor beta chains in this list originate from one sample, sequenced in a study of cytomegalovirus exposure and HLA in healthy donors. The PCR ran on 60 Vbeta and 13 Jbeta primers. Sequenced by immunoSEQ multiplex PCR; TCRdb stores in-frame clones only, minus some. This table holds about 120,000 clones, about a sixth found once. The specimen was PBMCs. The receptors were sampled from a female donor in good health and CMV-seropositive.

This clone was counted between two and nine times. This chain uses TRBV15 with TRBJ2-3, with 11 bases aligning to TRBD2. V trimming: 2 bases; J trimming: 2 bases; junction bases outside the gene matches: 6. The CDR3 loop spans 17 amino acids. In germline, CDR1 is LNHNV, CDR2 YYDKDF (reference sequence). The CDR3 here is CATSRKLAGAVTDTQYF. The CDR3 DNA is TGTGCCACCAGCAGAAAACTAGCGGGAGCGGTCACAGATACGCAGTATTTT.

This clone came up a few times. The chain uses TRBV5-1 and TRBJ2-5, with D possibly being TRBD2 (6 bases). Trimming removed 2 bases from V and 6 bases from J, with 20 bases in between. The CDR3 covers 16 residues. CDR1 is SGHRS and CDR2 is YFSETQ in the germline V gene. For the CDR3, the DNA is TGCGCCAGCAGCTTTGGGGCCGCGGGGCCCCCAAAGACCCAGTACTTC. It yields the protein CASSFGAAGPPKTQYF.

This clone was counted between two and nine times. The rearrangement joins TRBV10-3 to TRBJ2-5, with D possibly being TRBD2 (6 bases). Trimming left V 8 bases short and J 4 bases short, with 17 bases between. The CDR3 extends over 14 amino acids. The V gene's germline CDR1 is ENHRY and CDR2 SYGVKD. CDR3 sequence: CAIRGASERETQYF. The DNA of the CDR3 is TGTGCCATCCGAGGGGCTAGCGAAAGAGAGACCCAGTACTTC.